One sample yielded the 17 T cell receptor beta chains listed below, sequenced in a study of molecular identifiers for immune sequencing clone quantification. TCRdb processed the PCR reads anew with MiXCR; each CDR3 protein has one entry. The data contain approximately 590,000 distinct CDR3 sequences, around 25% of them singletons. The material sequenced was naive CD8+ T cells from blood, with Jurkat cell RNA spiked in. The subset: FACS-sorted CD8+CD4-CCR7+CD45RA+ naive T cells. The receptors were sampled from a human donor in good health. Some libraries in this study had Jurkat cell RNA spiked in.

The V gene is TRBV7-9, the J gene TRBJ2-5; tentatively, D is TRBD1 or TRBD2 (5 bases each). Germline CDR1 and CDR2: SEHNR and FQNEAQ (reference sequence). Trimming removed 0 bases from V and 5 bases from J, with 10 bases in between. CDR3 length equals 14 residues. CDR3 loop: CASSLAQGEETQYF. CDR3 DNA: TGTGCCAGCAGCTTAGCGCAGGGAGAGGAGACCCAGTACTTC.

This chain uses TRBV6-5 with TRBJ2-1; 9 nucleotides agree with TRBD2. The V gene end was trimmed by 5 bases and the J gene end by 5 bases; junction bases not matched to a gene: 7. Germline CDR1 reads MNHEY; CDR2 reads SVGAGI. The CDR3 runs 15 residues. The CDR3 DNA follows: TGTGCCAGCAGTACCATAGCGGGAGTGGACAATGAGCAGTTCTTC. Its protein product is CASSTIAGVDNEQFF.

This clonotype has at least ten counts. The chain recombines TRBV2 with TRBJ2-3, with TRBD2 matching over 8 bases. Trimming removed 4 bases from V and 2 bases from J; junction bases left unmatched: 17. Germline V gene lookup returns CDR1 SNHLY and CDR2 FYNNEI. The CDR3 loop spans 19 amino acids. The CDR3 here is CASSVEGVLAEFITDTQYF. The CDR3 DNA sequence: TGTGCCAGCAGTGTTGAGGGGGTACTAGCGGAGTTTATCACAGATACGCAGTATTTT.

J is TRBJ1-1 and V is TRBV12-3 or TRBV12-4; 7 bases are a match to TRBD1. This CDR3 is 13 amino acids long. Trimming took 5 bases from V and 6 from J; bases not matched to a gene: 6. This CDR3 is CASSERQGAEAFF. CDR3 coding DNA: TGTGCCAGCAGTGAGAGACAGGGTGCTGAAGCTTTCTTT.

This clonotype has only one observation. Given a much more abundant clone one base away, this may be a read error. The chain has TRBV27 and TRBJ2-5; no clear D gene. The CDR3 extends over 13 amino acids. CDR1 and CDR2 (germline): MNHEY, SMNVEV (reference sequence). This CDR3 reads CASSFYSQEPQYF. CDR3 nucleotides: TGTGCCAGCAGTTTCTACAGCCAAGAGCCCCAGTACTTC.

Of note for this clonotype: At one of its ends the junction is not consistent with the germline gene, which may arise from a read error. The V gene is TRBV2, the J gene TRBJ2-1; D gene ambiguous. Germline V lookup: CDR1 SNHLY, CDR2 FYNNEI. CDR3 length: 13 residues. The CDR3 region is CDSETRLYYEQFF. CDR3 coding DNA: TGTGACAGCGAGACAAGATTATACTATGAGCAGTTCTTC.

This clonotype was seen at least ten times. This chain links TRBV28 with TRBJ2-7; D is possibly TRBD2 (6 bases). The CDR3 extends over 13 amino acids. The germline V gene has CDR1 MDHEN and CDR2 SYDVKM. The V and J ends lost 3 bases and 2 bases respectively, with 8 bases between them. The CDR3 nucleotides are TGTGCCAGCAGTTTTTCGGGAGCCTACGAGCAGTACTTC. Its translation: CASSFSGAYEQYF.

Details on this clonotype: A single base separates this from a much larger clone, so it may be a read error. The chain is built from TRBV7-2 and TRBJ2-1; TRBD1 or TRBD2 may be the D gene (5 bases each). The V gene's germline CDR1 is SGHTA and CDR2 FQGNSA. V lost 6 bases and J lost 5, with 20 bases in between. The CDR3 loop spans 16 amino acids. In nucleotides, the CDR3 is TGTGCCAGCAGGACAGTCCCACTAGATGCCCACAATGAGCAGTTCTTC. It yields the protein CASRTVPLDAHNEQFF. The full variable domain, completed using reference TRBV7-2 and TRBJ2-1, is GAGVSQSPSNKVTEKGKDVELRCDPISGHTALYWYRQSLGQGLEFLIYFQGNSAPDKSGLPSDRFSAERTGGSVSTLTIQRTQQEDSAVYLCASRTVPLDAHNEQFFGPGTRLTVL.

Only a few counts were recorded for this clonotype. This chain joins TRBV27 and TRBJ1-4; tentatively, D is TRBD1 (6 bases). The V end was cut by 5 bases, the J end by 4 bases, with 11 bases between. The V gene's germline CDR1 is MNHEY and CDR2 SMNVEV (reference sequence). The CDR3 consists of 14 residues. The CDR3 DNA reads TGTGCCAGCAGTCCCAGGGGAGGTAATGAAAAACTGTTTTTT. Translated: CASSPRGGNEKLFF.

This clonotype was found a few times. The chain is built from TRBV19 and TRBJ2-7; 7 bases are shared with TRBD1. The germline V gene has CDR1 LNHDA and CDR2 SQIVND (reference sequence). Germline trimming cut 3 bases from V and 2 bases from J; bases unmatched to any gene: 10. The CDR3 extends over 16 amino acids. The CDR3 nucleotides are TGTGCCAGTAGTATCGAAGACAGGGCTTATCCCTACGAGCAGTACTTC. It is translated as CASSIEDRAYPYEQYF.

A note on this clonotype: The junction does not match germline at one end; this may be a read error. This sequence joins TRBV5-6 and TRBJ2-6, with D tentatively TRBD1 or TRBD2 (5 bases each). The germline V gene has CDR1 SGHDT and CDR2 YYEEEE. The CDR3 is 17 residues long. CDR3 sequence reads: CASSFRDRLSGASVLTF. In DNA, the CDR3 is TGTGCCAGCAGCTTCCGGGACCGCCTTTCTGGGGCCAGCGTCCTGACTTTC.

The CDR3 here is CSAGLRGAYTEAFF. CDR3 sequence (DNA): TGCAGTGCTGGGTTACGGGGGGCATACACTGAAGCTTTCTTT. This sequence joins TRBV20-1 and TRBJ1-1; possible D gene TRBD1, 6 bases. This CDR3 spans 14 amino acids. V lost 5 bases to trimming and J lost 3 bases, with 16 bases between them. Germline values: CDR1 DFQATT, CDR2 SNEGSKA (reference sequence).

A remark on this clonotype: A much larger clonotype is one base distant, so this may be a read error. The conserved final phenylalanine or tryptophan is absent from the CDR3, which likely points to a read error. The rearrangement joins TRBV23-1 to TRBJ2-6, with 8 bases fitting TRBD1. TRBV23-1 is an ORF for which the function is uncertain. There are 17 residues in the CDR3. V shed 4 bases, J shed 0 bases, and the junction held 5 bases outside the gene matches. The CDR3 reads CASSPRTGLSGANVLTS. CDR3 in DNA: TGCGCCAGCAGTCCCCGGACAGGGCTCTCTGGGGCCAACGTCCTGACTTCC.

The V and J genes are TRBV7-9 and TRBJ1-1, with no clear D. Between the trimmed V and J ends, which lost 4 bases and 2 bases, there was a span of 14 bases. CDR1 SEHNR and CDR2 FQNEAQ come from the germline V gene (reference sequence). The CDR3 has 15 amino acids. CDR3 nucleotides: TGTGCCAGCAGCTCGACTTTTGAGCCCAACACTGAAGCTTTCTTT. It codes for CASSSTFEPNTEAFF. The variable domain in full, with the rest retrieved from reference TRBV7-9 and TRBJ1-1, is DTGVSQNPRHKITKRGQNVTFRCDPISEHNRLYWYRQTLGQGPEFLTYFQNEAQLEKSRLLSDRFSAERPKGSFSTLEIQRTEQGDSAMYLCASSSTFEPNTEAFFGQGTRLTVV.

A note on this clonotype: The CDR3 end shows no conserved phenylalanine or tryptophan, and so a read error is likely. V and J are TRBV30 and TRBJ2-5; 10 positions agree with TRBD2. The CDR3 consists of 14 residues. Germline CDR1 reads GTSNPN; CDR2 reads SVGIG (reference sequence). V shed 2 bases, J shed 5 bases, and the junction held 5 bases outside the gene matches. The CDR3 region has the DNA TGTGCCTGGAGTAGCGGGGGGGCCGGTGAGACCCAGTACTAC. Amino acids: CAWSSGGAGETQYY.

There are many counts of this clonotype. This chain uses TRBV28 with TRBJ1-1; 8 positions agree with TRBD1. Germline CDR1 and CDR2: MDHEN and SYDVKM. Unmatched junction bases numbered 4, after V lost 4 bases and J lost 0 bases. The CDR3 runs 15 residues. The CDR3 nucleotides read TGTGCCAGCAGTTACAGGGGGTGGGTGAACACTGAAGCTTTCTTT. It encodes CASSYRGWVNTEAFF.

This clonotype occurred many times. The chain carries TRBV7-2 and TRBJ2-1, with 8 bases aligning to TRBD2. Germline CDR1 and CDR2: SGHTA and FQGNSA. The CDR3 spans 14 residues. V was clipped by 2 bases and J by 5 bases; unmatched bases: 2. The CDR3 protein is CASSLLAGNNEQFF. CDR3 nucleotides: TGTGCCAGCAGCTTACTAGCGGGCAACAATGAGCAGTTCTTC.